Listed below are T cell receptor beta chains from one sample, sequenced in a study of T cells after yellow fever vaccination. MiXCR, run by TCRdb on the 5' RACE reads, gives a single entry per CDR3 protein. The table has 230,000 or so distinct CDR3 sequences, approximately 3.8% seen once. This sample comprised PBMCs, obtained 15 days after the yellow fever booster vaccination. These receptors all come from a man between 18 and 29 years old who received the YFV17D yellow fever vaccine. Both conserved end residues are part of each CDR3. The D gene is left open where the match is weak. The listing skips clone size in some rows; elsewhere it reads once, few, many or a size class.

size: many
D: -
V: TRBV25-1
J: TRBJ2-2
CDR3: CASSESAYTGELFF
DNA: TGTGCCAGCAGTGAATCGGCGTACACCGGGGAGCTGTTTTTT

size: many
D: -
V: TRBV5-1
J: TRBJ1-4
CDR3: CASSLSSNGNEKLFF
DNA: TGCGCCAGCAGCTTAAGCTCGAACGGGAATGAAAAACTGTTTTTT

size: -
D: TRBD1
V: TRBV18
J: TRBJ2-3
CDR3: CASSPTGVGDTQYF
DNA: TGTGCCAGCTCACCCACAGGGGTTGGGGATACGCAGTATTTT

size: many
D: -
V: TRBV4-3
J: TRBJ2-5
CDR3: CASSQEGGLQETQYF
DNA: TGCGCCAGCAGCCAAGAAGGGGGGCTGCAAGAGACCCAGTACTTC

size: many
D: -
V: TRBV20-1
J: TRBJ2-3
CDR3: CSAGPGTLMYTQYF
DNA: TGCAGTGCCGGACCCGGGACCCTCATGTATACGCAGTATTTT

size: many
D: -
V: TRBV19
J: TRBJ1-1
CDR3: CASSRPSLNTEAFF
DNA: TGTGCCAGTAGTAGGCCGTCCTTGAACACTGAAGCTTTCTTT

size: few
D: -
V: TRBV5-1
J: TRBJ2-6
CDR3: CASSPGVSGANVLTF
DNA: TGCGCCAGCAGCCCGGGAGTCTCTGGGGCCAACGTCCTGACTTTC

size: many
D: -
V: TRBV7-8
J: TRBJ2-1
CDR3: CASSGGSYNEQFF
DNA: TGTGCCAGCAGTGGAGGGTCCTACAATGAGCAGTTCTTC

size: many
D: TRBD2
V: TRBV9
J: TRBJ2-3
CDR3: CASSSSGGATDTQYF
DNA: TGTGCCAGCAGCTCGAGCGGGGGAGCGACAGATACGCAGTATTTT

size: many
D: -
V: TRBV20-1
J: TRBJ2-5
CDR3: CSARLGAGRRWETQYF
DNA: TGCAGTGCTAGGTTGGGGGCGGGGAGGCGATGGGAGACCCAGTACTTC

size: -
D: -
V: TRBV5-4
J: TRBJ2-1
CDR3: CASSLEGGNNEQFF
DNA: TGTGCCAGCAGCTTGGAAGGAGGTAACAATGAGCAGTTCTTC

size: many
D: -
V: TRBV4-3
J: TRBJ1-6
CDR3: CASSQDRISYNSPLHF
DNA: TGCGCCAGCAGCCAAGATCGTATCTCCTATAATTCACCCCTCCACTTT

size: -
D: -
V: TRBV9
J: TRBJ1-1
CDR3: CASSVTSARGTEAFF
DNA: TGTGCCAGCAGCGTAACGTCAGCGAGGGGCACTGAAGCTTTCTTT

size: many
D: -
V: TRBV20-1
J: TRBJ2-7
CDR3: CSARDGPFEQYF
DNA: TGCAGTGCTAGAGATGGGCCTTTTGAGCAGTACTTC

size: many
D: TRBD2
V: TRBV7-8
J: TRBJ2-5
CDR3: CASSPGGGPQETQYF
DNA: TGTGCCAGCAGCCCGGGGGGGGGGCCCCAAGAGACCCAGTACTTC

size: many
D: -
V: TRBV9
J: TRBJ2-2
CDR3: CASSVFGSGGELFF
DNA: TGTGCCAGCAGCGTATTTGGTTCCGGCGGGGAGCTGTTTTTT

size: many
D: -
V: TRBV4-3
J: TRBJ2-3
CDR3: CASSQEWIARGDTQYF
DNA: TGCGCCAGCAGCCAAGAGTGGATAGCTCGCGGGGATACGCAGTATTTT

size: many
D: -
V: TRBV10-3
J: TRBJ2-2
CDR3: CAISGQHSGELFF
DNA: TGTGCCATCAGCGGACAGCACTCCGGGGAGCTGTTTTTT

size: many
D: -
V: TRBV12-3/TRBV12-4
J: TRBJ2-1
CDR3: CASGKGKAYNEQFF
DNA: TGTGCCAGCGGGAAGGGGAAAGCGTACAATGAGCAGTTCTTC

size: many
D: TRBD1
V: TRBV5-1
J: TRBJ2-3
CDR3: CASSSDRGSDTQYF
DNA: TGCGCCAGCAGCTCGGACAGGGGATCAGATACGCAGTATTTT

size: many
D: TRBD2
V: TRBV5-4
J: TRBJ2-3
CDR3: CASSLGLAGPTDTQYF
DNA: TGTGCCAGCAGCTTGGGGCTAGCGGGCCCCACAGATACGCAGTATTTT

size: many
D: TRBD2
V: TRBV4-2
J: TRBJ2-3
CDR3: CASSQDIGGASDTQYF
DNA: TGTGCCAGCAGCCAAGATATCGGGGGGGCTTCAGATACGCAGTATTTT

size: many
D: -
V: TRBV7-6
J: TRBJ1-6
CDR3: CASSPPTSGSPLHF
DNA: TGTGCCAGCAGCCCACCCACCTCGGGTTCACCCCTCCACTTT

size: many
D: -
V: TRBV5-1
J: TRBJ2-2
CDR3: CASGETGLPNTGELFF
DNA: TGCGCCAGCGGGGAGACAGGCCTCCCTAACACCGGGGAGCTGTTTTTT

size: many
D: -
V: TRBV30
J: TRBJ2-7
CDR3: CAWSLGGAYEQYF
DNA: TGTGCCTGGAGTTTAGGGGGGGCCTACGAGCAGTACTTC

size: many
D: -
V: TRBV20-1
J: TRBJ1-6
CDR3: CSARGGRQAPLHF
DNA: TGCAGTGCTAGAGGGGGCCGACAGGCTCCCCTCCACTTT

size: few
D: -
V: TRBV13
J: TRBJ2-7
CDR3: CASSSPTSGHYEQYF
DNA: TGTGCCAGCAGCTCTCCGACGAGCGGCCACTACGAGCAGTACTTC

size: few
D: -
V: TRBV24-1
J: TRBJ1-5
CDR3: CAINGVGPQHF
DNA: TGTGCCATTAATGGGGTAGGGCCCCAGCATTTT

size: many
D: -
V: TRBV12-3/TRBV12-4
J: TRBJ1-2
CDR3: CASSSSSSYGYTF
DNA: TGTGCCAGCAGTTCCTCCTCTAGTTATGGCTACACCTTC

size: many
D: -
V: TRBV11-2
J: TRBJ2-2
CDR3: CASSLTIGSTGELFF
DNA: TGTGCCAGCAGCTTGACTATCGGGTCCACCGGGGAGCTGTTTTTT

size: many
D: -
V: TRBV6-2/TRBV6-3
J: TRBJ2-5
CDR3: CASAPRGHWTQYF
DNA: TGTGCCAGCGCTCCTAGAGGACACTGGACCCAGTACTTC

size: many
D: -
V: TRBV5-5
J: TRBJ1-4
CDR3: CASSRLRELGEKLFF
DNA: TGTGCCAGCAGCAGGTTGCGGGAGCTAGGGGAAAAACTGTTTTTT

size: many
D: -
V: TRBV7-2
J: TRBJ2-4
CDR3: CASSHLIRGASKNIQYF
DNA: TGTGCCAGCAGCCACCTTATTAGGGGGGCCTCCAAAAACATTCAGTACTTC

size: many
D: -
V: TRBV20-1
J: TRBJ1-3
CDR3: CSANAPGRGSGNTIYF
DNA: TGCAGTGCGAACGCCCCCGGACGGGGCTCTGGAAACACCATATATTTT

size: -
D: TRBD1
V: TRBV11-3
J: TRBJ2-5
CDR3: CASSRRTGGHQETQYF
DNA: TGTGCCAGCAGCCGCCGAACAGGGGGCCATCAAGAGACCCAGTACTTC

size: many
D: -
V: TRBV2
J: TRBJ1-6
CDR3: CASRTGAQASPLHF
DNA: TGTGCCAGCAGAACCGGGGCCCAGGCTTCACCCCTCCACTTT

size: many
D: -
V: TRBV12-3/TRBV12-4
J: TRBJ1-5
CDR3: CASSSENTNQPQHF
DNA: TGTGCCAGCAGTTCAGAAAATACCAATCAGCCCCAGCATTTT

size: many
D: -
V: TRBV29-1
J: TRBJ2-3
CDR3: CSVEVRELRRQQVTDTQYF
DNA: TGCAGCGTTGAGGTCCGCGAGTTAAGGCGCCAGCAGGTCACAGATACGCAGTATTTT

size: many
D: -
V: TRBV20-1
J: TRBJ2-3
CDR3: CSATGSTDTQYF
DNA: TGCAGTGCCACAGGGAGCACAGATACGCAGTATTTT

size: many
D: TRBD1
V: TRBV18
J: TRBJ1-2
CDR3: CASSPWDRGPYGYTF
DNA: TGTGCCAGCTCACCGTGGGACAGGGGACCCTATGGCTACACCTTC

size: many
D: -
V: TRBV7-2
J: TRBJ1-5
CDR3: CASSPIGYGNQPQHF
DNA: TGTGCCAGCAGCCCCATAGGGTACGGCAATCAGCCCCAGCATTTT

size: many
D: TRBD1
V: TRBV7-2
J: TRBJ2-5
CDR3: CASSQDRGRETQYF
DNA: TGTGCCAGCAGCCAGGACAGGGGGAGGGAGACCCAGTACTTC

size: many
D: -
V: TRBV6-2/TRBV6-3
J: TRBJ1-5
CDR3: CASSLVPDSGNQPQHF
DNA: TGTGCCAGCAGTTTAGTTCCAGATTCCGGCAATCAGCCCCAGCATTTT

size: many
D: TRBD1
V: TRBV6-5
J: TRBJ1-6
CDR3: CASTRGPDNSPLHF
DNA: TGTGCCAGCACCAGGGGGCCCGATAATTCACCCCTCCACTTT

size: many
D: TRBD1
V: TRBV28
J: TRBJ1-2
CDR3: CASRENRGGYTF
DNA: TGTGCCAGCAGAGAAAACAGGGGTGGCTACACCTTC

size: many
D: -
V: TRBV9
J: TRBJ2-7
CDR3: CASSPRDRLHYEQYF
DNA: TGTGCCAGCAGCCCCCGAGACAGGCTCCACTACGAGCAGTACTTC

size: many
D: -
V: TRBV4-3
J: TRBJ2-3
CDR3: CASSQDQVTSHRTDTQYF
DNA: TGCGCCAGCAGCCAAGATCAAGTGACTTCCCACCGCACAGATACGCAGTATTTT

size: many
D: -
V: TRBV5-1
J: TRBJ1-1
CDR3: CASSDRLNTEAFF
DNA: TGCGCCAGCAGTGACAGGCTGAACACTGAAGCTTTCTTT

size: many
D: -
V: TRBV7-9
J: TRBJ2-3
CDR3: CASSRGPDTQYF
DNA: TGTGCCAGCAGCCGGGGGCCCGATACGCAGTATTTT

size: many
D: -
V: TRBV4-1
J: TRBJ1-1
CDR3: CASSLREPSLNTEAFF
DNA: TGCGCCAGCAGCCTCCGGGAGCCATCCTTGAACACTGAAGCTTTCTTT

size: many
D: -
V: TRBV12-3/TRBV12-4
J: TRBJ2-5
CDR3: CASSFEGETQYF
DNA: TGTGCCAGCAGTTTTGAGGGGGAGACCCAGTACTTC

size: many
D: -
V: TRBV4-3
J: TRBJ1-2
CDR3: CASSPGGFDYGYTF
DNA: TGCGCCAGCAGCCCGGGCGGTTTCGACTATGGCTACACCTTC

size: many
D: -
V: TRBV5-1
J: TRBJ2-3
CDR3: CASSLGSRPGADTQYF
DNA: TGCGCCAGCAGCTTGGGGTCTAGGCCCGGCGCAGATACGCAGTATTTT

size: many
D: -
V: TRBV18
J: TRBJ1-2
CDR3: CASHNSDTANYGYTF
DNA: TGTGCCAGCCACAACAGCGATACCGCCAACTATGGCTACACCTTC

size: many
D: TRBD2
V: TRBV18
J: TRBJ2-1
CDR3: CASSPRSGGYGEQFF
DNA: TGTGCCAGCTCACCTCGAAGCGGGGGGTATGGTGAGCAGTTCTTC

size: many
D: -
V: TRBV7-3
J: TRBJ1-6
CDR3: CASSLMSSPLHF
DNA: TGTGCCAGCAGCTTAATGAGTTCACCCCTCCACTTT

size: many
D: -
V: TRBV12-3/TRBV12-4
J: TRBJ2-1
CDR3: CASIPGLGNEQFF
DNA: TGTGCCAGCATCCCGGGCTTAGGGAATGAGCAGTTCTTC

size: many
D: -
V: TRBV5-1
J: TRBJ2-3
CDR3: CASSLGREDRTDTQYF
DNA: TGCGCCAGCAGCTTGGGGAGGGAAGACCGCACAGATACGCAGTATTTT